This T cell receptor (beta chain) was identified in a study of HIV-infected patients and healthy controls. Study-wide findings and caveats: In HIV-infected patients, the apparent post-therapy Gini index recovery did not replicate in size-matched data.

This clonotype was counted many times. Its antigen remains unknown. The CDR3 length is 17 residues. The ends lost 4 bases at V and 5 bases at J; junction bases unmatched: 14. The germline V gene has CDR1 LGHNA and CDR2 YSLEER. Reverse transcription used about 510 ng RNA and constant-region primers for alpha and beta. Alpha and beta chain libraries were made separately by chain-specific third strand synthesis with multiplexing indices. Second strand DNA was synthesized using a primer at the SP2 site. TCRdb called the 5' RACE reads again in MiXCR, with one record for every CDR3 protein. Of almost 25,000 distinct CDR3 sequences listed, roughly 7.9% are singletons. The repertoire came from unfractionated whole blood and reflected all unsorted peripheral T cells.

The specimen was blood. The chain links TRBV4-3 to TRBJ2-5; the match to TRBD2 covers 9 bases. The source is an adult in good health. CDR3 sequence reads: CASSPGGLAGSVETQYF. CDR3 coding DNA: TGCGCCAGCAGCCCCGGGGGGCTAGCGGGGTCAGTGGAGACCCAGTACTTC.